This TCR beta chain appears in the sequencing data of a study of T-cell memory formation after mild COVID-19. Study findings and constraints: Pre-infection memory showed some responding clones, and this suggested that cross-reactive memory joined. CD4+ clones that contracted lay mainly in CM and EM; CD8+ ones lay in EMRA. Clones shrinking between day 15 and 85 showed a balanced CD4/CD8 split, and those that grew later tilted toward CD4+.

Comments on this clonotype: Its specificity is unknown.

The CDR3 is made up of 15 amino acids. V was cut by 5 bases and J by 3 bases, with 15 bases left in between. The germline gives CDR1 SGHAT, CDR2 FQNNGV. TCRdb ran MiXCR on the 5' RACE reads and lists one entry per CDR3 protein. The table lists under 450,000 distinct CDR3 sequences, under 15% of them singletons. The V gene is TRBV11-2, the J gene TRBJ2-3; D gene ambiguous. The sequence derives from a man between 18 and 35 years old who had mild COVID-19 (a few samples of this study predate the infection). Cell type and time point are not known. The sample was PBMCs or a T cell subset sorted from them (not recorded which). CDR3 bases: TGTGCCAGCAGCCTCCACAACCGGGCAACAGATACGCAGTATTTT. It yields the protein CASSLHNRATDTQYF.